The rows below give T cell receptor beta chains drawn from one sample of a study of PD-1 blockade in classical Hodgkin lymphoma. TCRdb's table, derived via immunoSEQ multiplex PCR, lists solely in-frame clones and lacks some. The sample has over 25,000 clones; roughly 94% are singletons. Sequencing was done on a sample of peripheral blood mononuclear cells (PBMCs). All receptors come from a human donor with classical Hodgkin lymphoma. Each CDR3 is given without its conserved first and last residue. Size is stated for part of the rows, as once, few or many counts, or as a class when the clone is expanded.

V,size,CDR3
TRBV9,NA,ASSFRLGSGNEQF
TRBV5-6,NA,ASSLSHYNEQF
TRBV4-3,NA,ASSQEASGSYNEQF
TRBV10-3,NA,ATQAGTDNEQF
TRBV7-5,NA,VRSLDRGTPLH
TRBV6-1,NA,ASSELPRSYEKLF
TRBV6-6,once,ASSYSGQGSRRPQH
TRBV5-1,NA,ASSLASGTDTQY
TRBV28,once,ASSPLPGGRYEQY
TRBV7-2,NA,ASSSLAGAYEQY
TRBV28,NA,ASSPPLKHNSPLH
TRBV6-5,NA,ASSYQRGSDQPQH
TRBV6-5,once,ASKGGQQETQY
TRBV7-9,NA,ASSPDSSNQPQH
TRBV27,NA,ASSPGLSGEQF
TRBV27,NA,ASALRGRRDIQY
TRBV28,once,ASSGSGERTYVQY
TRBV5-1,NA,ASRPTTGQTGELF
TRBV5-1,few,ASSPQGRETQY
TRBV6-1,NA,GGREGIFQETQY
TRBV7-2,NA,ASSLLGQSGNTIY
TRBV7-2,NA,ASRDTGTGNSPLH
TRBV6-1,NA,ASSVDRNTEAF
TRBV18,NA,ASSPYNSDEQF
TRBV5-5,NA,ASSQFSTEGYT
TRBV2,NA,ASTPGSNLNTEAF
TRBV30,NA,AWSVGWQSSPYGYT
TRBV5-1,NA,ASSFGIGYEQY
TRBV6-1,few,ASSVEGLAGELF
TRBV2,NA,ASRPGRSDTGELF
TRBV5-1,NA,ASEQELGTEAF
TRBV19,NA,ASSIAKGYEQY
TRBV7-9,few,ASSLVGQHTYEQY
TRBV28,NA,ASSGGVGFRGYT
TRBV11-2,NA,ASSSPTTGGETEAF